This T cell receptor beta chain was recorded in a study of blood T cell repertoires in COVID-19. Study details: Samples of COVID-19 (acute and convalescent) were obtained from the United States, Italy and Spain. T cells, B-cell-depleted T cells, or PBMCs provided the cDNA or gDNA that served as material.

In the authors' workflow: The authors estimated nucleated cell counts from reference gene primer amplification. Profiling relied on immunoSEQ multiplex PCR, and the TCRdb table lists in-frame clones only, not all of them. The DNA gave D and trimming, while V, J and clone size come from that table. The sample consists of approximately 100,000 clones, roughly 84% of them appearing once. The germline V gene has CDR1 SGHDT and CDR2 YYEEEE. J was trimmed by 0 bases and V by 5 bases; bases with no gene match: 7. The CDR3 extends over 16 amino acids. The clonotype originates from a human donor in a cohort sampled during active COVID-19. V is TRBV5-6 and J is TRBJ2-7, with 11 bases lining up with TRBD2. Sequenced sample: peripheral blood. CDR3 protein: CASSSTSGGLSYEQYF. CDR3 DNA sequence: TGTGCCAGCAGTTCAACTAGCGGGGGCCTCTCCTACGAGCAGTACTTC.